This entry features one TCR beta chain sequence. Germline V CDR1 and CDR2: MDHEN, SYDVKM. The CDR3 covers 12 residues. Trimming removed 1 base from V and 9 bases from J, with 4 bases in between. As originally analysed: Amplification of reference gene primers was used by the study to estimate nucleated cell counts. The assay was immunoSEQ multiplex PCR, and TCRdb's table has in-frame clones only and misses some. The DNA was the basis for D and trimming; V, J and clone size are from that table. The profile shows about 250,000 clones, around 88% of them singletons. The data belong to a study of blood T cell repertoires in COVID-19. Looking at the study overall: Donors in the United States, Italy and Spain gave samples during acute or convalescent COVID-19. T cells, B-cell-depleted T cells, or PBMCs supplied cDNA or gDNA.

This receptor was obtained from a man aged 30 to 45 with acute or convalescent COVID-19. The source material was peripheral blood. This chain uses TRBV28 with TRBJ1-6; D is undetermined. CDR3 sequence reads: CASSLSSSPLHF. As DNA, the CDR3 is TGTGCCAGCAGTTTATCGTCTTCACCCCTCCACTTT. The full variable domain, its missing parts supplied by reference TRBV28 and TRBJ1-6, is DVKVTQSSRYLVKRTGEKVFLECVQDMDHENMFWYRQDPGLGLRLIYFSYDVKMKEKGDIPEGYSVSREKKERFSLILESASTNQTSMYLCASSLSSSPLHFGNGTRLTVT.